Reported below is one TCR delta chain. This likely came from a read error, as a far larger clone is one base away. Other DNA sequences in the same sample also yield this CDR3. TCRdb redid clone calling on the RT-PCR reads using CATT. The sample lists more than 1,500 delta-chain clones, over 1.5% occurring once. The data were obtained in a study of gamma-delta T cells after stem cell transplantation. V lost 1 base and J lost 0, with 17 bases in between. Germline V gives CDR1 GEAIGNYY, CDR2 EKD. The CDR3 spans 17 residues. The TCR sequence derives from a human donor. It is not recorded whose cells these are; they may come from a transplant donor. The chain carries TRDV2 and TRDJ1; weak D call: TRDD3 (5 bases). Material for sequencing was gamma-delta T cells. Here the CDR3 reads CACDTLSRDPHTDKLIF. The CDR3 DNA sequence: TGTGCCTGTGACACGCTCTCTAGGGATCCACACACCGATAAACTCATCTTT.